Listed below are T cell receptor beta chains from one sample, sequenced in a study of cytomegalovirus exposure and HLA in healthy donors. The assay was immunoSEQ multiplex PCR, and TCRdb's table has in-frame clones only and misses some. This table holds about 160,000 clones, about 90% found once. The specimen sequenced was PBMCs. The receptors come from a woman younger than 30 in good health and CMV-seropositive. Both conserved end residues are part of each CDR3. Each record gives: CDR3 DNA, CDR3 protein, V gene, clone size, D gene, J gene. The D gene is left open where the match is weak. Clone size is given for some rows only: seen once, a few or many times, or a class if the clone is expanded.

CDR3nt: TGTGCCAGCAGCACCGAGGGAGATACGCAGTATTTT
CDR3aa: CASSTEGDTQYF
v_gene: TRBV7-2
abundance: NA
d_gene: NA
j_gene: TRBJ2-3

CDR3nt: TGCGCCAGCAGCCGAACAGGGTCGGGGCAGCCCCAGCATTTT
CDR3aa: CASSRTGSGQPQHF
v_gene: TRBV4-1
abundance: NA
d_gene: NA
j_gene: TRBJ1-5

CDR3nt: TGCGCCAGCAGTCTACCAAGACTAGCGGGAACCGCAGATACGCAGTATTTT
CDR3aa: CASSLPRLAGTADTQYF
v_gene: TRBV10-1
abundance: NA
d_gene: TRBD2
j_gene: TRBJ2-3

CDR3nt: TGTGCCAGCAGTGAAACGGGACAGTGGGAGCAGTACTTC
CDR3aa: CASSETGQWEQYF
v_gene: TRBV6-1
abundance: NA
d_gene: TRBD1
j_gene: TRBJ2-7

CDR3nt: TGTGCCAGCGGAGCGGGAGAGCTTTACGAGCAGTACTTC
CDR3aa: CASGAGELYEQYF
v_gene: TRBV27
abundance: NA
d_gene: TRBD2
j_gene: TRBJ2-7

CDR3nt: TGCGCCAGCAGCCAAGAAGGACAGGGGCTTAGCTTTGGAAAACTGTTTTTT
CDR3aa: CASSQEGQGLSFGKLFF
v_gene: TRBV4-1
abundance: NA
d_gene: TRBD1
j_gene: TRBJ1-4

CDR3nt: TGCGCCAGCAGTGAGAGTGCGGTTGGGCCCCAGCATTTT
CDR3aa: CASSESAVGPQHF
v_gene: TRBV10-1
abundance: NA
d_gene: NA
j_gene: TRBJ1-5

CDR3nt: TGTGCCTGGAGTGCTCCCCCGGGACACGCCTATCAGCCCCAGCATTTT
CDR3aa: CAWSAPPGHAYQPQHF
v_gene: TRBV30
abundance: NA
d_gene: NA
j_gene: TRBJ1-5

CDR3nt: TGTGCCAGCAGCCAAGGAGCGGGAGTGGGTGAGACCCAGTACTTC
CDR3aa: CASSQGAGVGETQYF
v_gene: TRBV4-2
abundance: NA
d_gene: TRBD2
j_gene: TRBJ2-5

CDR3nt: TGTGCCAGCAGCTTAAGGAGACGGTCCTACAATGAGCAGTTCTTC
CDR3aa: CASSLRRRSYNEQFF
v_gene: TRBV11-3
abundance: NA
d_gene: NA
j_gene: TRBJ2-1

CDR3nt: TGTGCCAGCTCAGATATACCGACAGGAATCGCTGAAGCTTTCTTT
CDR3aa: CASSDIPTGIAEAFF
v_gene: TRBV18
abundance: NA
d_gene: NA
j_gene: TRBJ1-1

CDR3nt: TGTGCTAGCAGCAACCTACAGGGTTACGAGCAGTACTTC
CDR3aa: CASSNLQGYEQYF
v_gene: TRBV7-7
abundance: few
d_gene: NA
j_gene: TRBJ2-7

CDR3nt: TGTGCCAGCAGCCTACAGGGGTATTTGGAAACCCAGTACTTC
CDR3aa: CASSLQGYLETQYF
v_gene: TRBV7-3
abundance: NA
d_gene: TRBD1
j_gene: TRBJ2-5

CDR3nt: TGTGCCAGCAGCGGGGATTACAGGGAAGTTAATGGCTACACCTTC
CDR3aa: CASSGDYREVNGYTF
v_gene: TRBV7-2
abundance: NA
d_gene: NA
j_gene: TRBJ1-2

CDR3nt: TGTGCCTGGAATGTAGGCGGGAGCAGAGATACGCAGTATTTT
CDR3aa: CAWNVGGSRDTQYF
v_gene: TRBV30
abundance: NA
d_gene: TRBD2
j_gene: TRBJ2-3

CDR3nt: TGTGCCAGCTTCCAATATAGGGAGGTTGGAGAGACCCAGTACTTC
CDR3aa: CASFQYREVGETQYF
v_gene: TRBV2
abundance: NA
d_gene: NA
j_gene: TRBJ2-5

CDR3nt: TGTGCCAGCAGCTTGGCCGGGGGGGGTGTACGCAACTACGAGCAGTACTTC
CDR3aa: CASSLAGGGVRNYEQYF
v_gene: TRBV5-8
abundance: once
d_gene: TRBD2
j_gene: TRBJ2-7

CDR3nt: TGTGCCAGCAGTTTACGGGAGGCTCACAATGAGCAGTTCTTC
CDR3aa: CASSLREAHNEQFF
v_gene: TRBV28
abundance: NA
d_gene: TRBD2
j_gene: TRBJ2-1

CDR3nt: TGTGCCAGCGGCAGGGGGCTTGGTTCCTACAATGAGCAGTTCTTC
CDR3aa: CASGRGLGSYNEQFF
v_gene: TRBV9
abundance: NA
d_gene: TRBD1
j_gene: TRBJ2-1

CDR3nt: TGTGCCAGCAGCTCCTCCTTATTCCGTAAACAGAGCTCTAACTATGGCTACACCTTC
CDR3aa: CASSSSLFRKQSSNYGYTF
v_gene: TRBV7-3
abundance: NA
d_gene: NA
j_gene: TRBJ1-2

CDR3nt: TGTGCCTCCAGCGGCGCTAGCGGCGTTGGGGTAGATACGCAGTATTTT
CDR3aa: CASSGASGVGVDTQYF
v_gene: TRBV30
abundance: NA
d_gene: TRBD2
j_gene: TRBJ2-3

CDR3nt: TGTGCCAGCAGCTTAGCGAGGGGGTATCAGCAGTACTTC
CDR3aa: CASSLARGYQQYF
v_gene: TRBV7-2
abundance: NA
d_gene: NA
j_gene: TRBJ2-7

CDR3nt: TGTGCCAGCAAGACAGACACAGATACGCAGTATTTT
CDR3aa: CASKTDTDTQYF
v_gene: TRBV2
abundance: NA
d_gene: NA
j_gene: TRBJ2-3

CDR3nt: TGTGCCAGTAGTATTATCTGGGAGGGCACTGAAGCTTTCTTT
CDR3aa: CASSIIWEGTEAFF
v_gene: TRBV19
abundance: once
d_gene: NA
j_gene: TRBJ1-1

CDR3nt: TGTGCCAGCTCACAAAGACAGGGGGCGCCGGGCACCGGGGAGCTGTTTTTT
CDR3aa: CASSQRQGAPGTGELFF
v_gene: TRBV18
abundance: once
d_gene: TRBD1
j_gene: TRBJ2-2

CDR3nt: TGTGCCAGCAGTTCCCCCTCCACAGATACGCAGTATTTT
CDR3aa: CASSSPSTDTQYF
v_gene: TRBV27
abundance: NA
d_gene: NA
j_gene: TRBJ2-3

CDR3nt: TGTGCCAGCAGCTTAGGGGCGGGGTTGGATGAGCAGTTCTTC
CDR3aa: CASSLGAGLDEQFF
v_gene: TRBV7-2
abundance: NA
d_gene: NA
j_gene: TRBJ2-1

CDR3nt: TGTGCCAGCAGAGACACAGGGGGCGCGACTGAAGCTTTCTTT
CDR3aa: CASRDTGGATEAFF
v_gene: TRBV28
abundance: few
d_gene: TRBD1
j_gene: TRBJ1-1

CDR3nt: TGTGCCAGCAGCTTACTAGGACTAGCGGGAGTTCGCACCGGGGAGCTGTTTTTT
CDR3aa: CASSLLGLAGVRTGELFF
v_gene: TRBV9
abundance: NA
d_gene: TRBD2
j_gene: TRBJ2-2

CDR3nt: TGTGCCAGCAGTCAAGCGGGAGGTGAGACAGATACGCAGTATTTT
CDR3aa: CASSQAGGETDTQYF
v_gene: TRBV27
abundance: NA
d_gene: TRBD2
j_gene: TRBJ2-3

CDR3nt: TGTGCCAGCAGTTATAGCGGCACAGATACGCAGTATTTT
CDR3aa: CASSYSGTDTQYF
v_gene: TRBV6-6
abundance: NA
d_gene: NA
j_gene: TRBJ2-3

CDR3nt: TGCGCCAGCAGTCAATCAGAAGCGGAGACGAACACCGGGGAGCTGTTTTTT
CDR3aa: CASSQSEAETNTGELFF
v_gene: TRBV23-1
abundance: NA
d_gene: NA
j_gene: TRBJ2-2

CDR3nt: TGTGCCAGCAGCCAAGCCGGCAGGGAGAACACCGGGGAGCTGTTTTTT
CDR3aa: CASSQAGRENTGELFF
v_gene: TRBV9
abundance: NA
d_gene: NA
j_gene: TRBJ2-2

CDR3nt: TGTGCCAGTAGGGCCCCGGGAGATAGAGGGGAAAAACTGTTTTTT
CDR3aa: CASRAPGDRGEKLFF
v_gene: TRBV19
abundance: few
d_gene: NA
j_gene: TRBJ1-4

CDR3nt: TGTGCCAGCAGTGAATGGGGGGTTAATGAAAAACTGTTTTTT
CDR3aa: CASSEWGVNEKLFF
v_gene: TRBV6-1
abundance: NA
d_gene: NA
j_gene: TRBJ1-4

CDR3nt: TGCGCCAGCAGTGAGGGGAGCTATGGCTACACCTTC
CDR3aa: CASSEGSYGYTF
v_gene: TRBV10-2
abundance: NA
d_gene: NA
j_gene: TRBJ1-2

CDR3nt: TGCGCCAGCAGCCAAGCTCGCGGGACAGGGATCTACGAGCAGTACTTC
CDR3aa: CASSQARGTGIYEQYF
v_gene: TRBV4-1
abundance: NA
d_gene: TRBD1
j_gene: TRBJ2-7

CDR3nt: TGTGCCCCCAGGGACAGGGGAGGGTATGGCTACACCTTC
CDR3aa: CAPRDRGGYGYTF
v_gene: TRBV25-1
abundance: NA
d_gene: TRBD1
j_gene: TRBJ1-2

CDR3nt: TGTGCCAGCAGTGACCCTGGACAGAAAAATGAAAAACTGTTTTTT
CDR3aa: CASSDPGQKNEKLFF
v_gene: TRBV25-1
abundance: NA
d_gene: NA
j_gene: TRBJ1-4

CDR3nt: TGTGCCACCAAGTGGAGTGGGACAGTTTATGGCTACACCTTC
CDR3aa: CATKWSGTVYGYTF
v_gene: TRBV6-5
abundance: NA
d_gene: TRBD1
j_gene: TRBJ1-2

CDR3nt: TGTGCCAGCAGCCCACCAACTAGCGGGGTCTCCTACGAGCAGTACTTC
CDR3aa: CASSPPTSGVSYEQYF
v_gene: TRBV7-9
abundance: NA
d_gene: TRBD2
j_gene: TRBJ2-7

CDR3nt: TGTGCCAGCATAGCGGGAGGAGGGGCCTACAATGAGCAGTTCTTC
CDR3aa: CASIAGGGAYNEQFF
v_gene: TRBV7-2
abundance: NA
d_gene: TRBD2
j_gene: TRBJ2-1

CDR3nt: TGTGCCAGCTTCTCGACAGGGGGCGAGGGTGGCTACACCTTC
CDR3aa: CASFSTGGEGGYTF
v_gene: TRBV6-5
abundance: NA
d_gene: TRBD1
j_gene: TRBJ1-2

CDR3nt: TGCAGCGTTAGGCTAGCCGGGAGGGAGACCCAGTACTTC
CDR3aa: CSVRLAGRETQYF
v_gene: TRBV29-1
abundance: NA
d_gene: TRBD2
j_gene: TRBJ2-5